Shown below are 27 T cell receptor beta chains from a single sample sequenced in a study of CD8 T cells in cerebrospinal fluid in Alzheimer's disease. TCRdb re-called the 10x single-cell sequencing reads; one entry per CDR3 protein, DNA not given. The sample shows over a thousand distinct CDR3 sequences, and 6.2% sits with its ten largest clones. Sequencing used cerebrospinal fluid. Every receptor here comes from a human donor in good health.

Considering frequency, this clonotype is large (0.1 to 1%). The chain recombines TRBV10-3 with TRBJ2-3; no DNA is available, so the TRBD2 call from TCRdb remains unchecked. The CDR3 has 17 residues. Germline V CDR1 and CDR2: ENHRY, SYGVKD. The CDR3 here is CAIRGGLAGAHTDTQYF.

Considering frequency, this clonotype is medium-sized. The chain couples TRBV10-2 to TRBJ2-1; there is no DNA to check the TCRdb D call of TRBD2. From germline, CDR1 is WSHSY and CDR2 SAAADI. The CDR3 has 13 amino acids. The CDR3 region is CASGAGGLDEQFF.

Considering frequency, this clonotype is medium-sized. CDR3 region: CASSQPYRGRTTGELFF. The chain links TRBV4-1 to TRBJ2-2; TCRdb picks TRBD1, but there is no DNA to check that call. Germline V gene data show CDR1 as MGHRA and CDR2 as YSYEKL. This CDR3 has 17 amino acids.

This clonotype registers medium-sized by frequency. This chain links TRBV7-2 with TRBJ2-3; TCRdb's D call of TRBD1 is untestable without DNA. The CDR3 loop spans 16 amino acids. Germline V gene lookup returns CDR1 SGHTA and CDR2 FQGNSA. The CDR3 is CASSRQGARHTDTQYF.

This clonotype is identified as medium-sized from frequency. V and J are TRBV12-3 or TRBV12-4 and TRBJ1-1; TCRdb's D gene call, TRBD1, goes unchecked for lack of DNA. The CDR3 consists of 14 residues. The CDR3 loop is CASSFSGANTEAFF.

Considering frequency, this clonotype is large (0.1 to 1%). CDR3 residues: CASSQDPNPGQGPGYTF. The chain is built from TRBV4-2 and TRBJ1-2; TCRdb designates TRBD1, a call that cannot be tested without DNA. This CDR3 is built from 17 residues. Germline CDR1 LGHNA, CDR2 YNFKEQ.

Judged by frequency, this clonotype is medium-sized (0.01 to 0.1%). The chain has TRBV6-5 and TRBJ1-6; the TCRdb D gene call, TRBD1, has no DNA to confirm it. The CDR3 totals 16 residues. Germline V gene data show CDR1 as MNHEY and CDR2 as SVGAGI. The CDR3 loop reads CASSRQGSSYNSPLHF.

Considering frequency, this clonotype is large. The gene calls are TRBV6-2 or TRBV6-3 and TRBJ2-2. Germline-derived CDR1 and CDR2 are MNHEY and SVGEGT. The CDR3 runs to 12 residues. The CDR3 reads CASSLRGGELFF.

Its frequency marks this clonotype as medium-sized (0.01 to 0.1%). The chain couples TRBV30 to TRBJ2-2; TCRdb's assignment of TRBD2 cannot be checked, as there is no DNA. Germline CDR1 reads GTSNPN; CDR2 reads SVGIG (reference sequence). The CDR3 is made up of 12 amino acids. The CDR3: CAWSRPRGELFF.

Judged by frequency, this clonotype is medium-sized. The V gene is TRBV27, the J gene TRBJ2-7; TCRdb proposes TRBD1, but this gene call is untestable without DNA. Germline V CDR1 and CDR2: MNHEY, SMNVEV (reference sequence). The CDR3 contains 14 residues. CDR3 in amino acids: CASSLGTGPYEQYF.

This clonotype registers medium-sized (0.01 to 0.1%) by frequency. The chain is built from TRBV21-1 and TRBJ2-1; TCRdb reports TRBD1, a call that lacks DNA to check it against. TRBV21-1 is termed a pseudogene. This CDR3 comprises 18 residues. The CDR3 sequence is CASSKLGRGGQTYNEQFF.

Judged by frequency, this clonotype is medium-sized. The chain is built from TRBV20-1 and TRBJ1-6; TCRdb's D gene call, TRBD1, goes unchecked for lack of DNA. Germline assignment: CDR1 DFQATT and CDR2 SNEGSKA (reference sequence). This CDR3 is built from 13 residues. CDR3 residues: CSATRDGNSPLHF.

This clonotype ranks as medium-sized in terms of frequency. This rearrangement joins TRBV20-1 to TRBJ1-1; without DNA, the TCRdb call of TRBD1 cannot be checked. Germline V gene data show CDR1 as DFQATT and CDR2 as SNEGSKA (reference sequence). This CDR3 comprises 19 residues. CDR3 region: CSARPPRGGQGGLNTEAFF.

This clonotype is deemed large (0.1 to 1%) by its frequency. The V gene is TRBV5-1, the J gene TRBJ1-5; TCRdb gives TRBD1 as the D gene, but with no DNA this cannot be confirmed. CDR3 length equals 13 residues. Germline loops: CDR1 SGHRS, CDR2 YFSETQ. The chain's CDR3 is CASSRDSNQPQHF.

Its frequency marks this clonotype as medium-sized. The V and J genes are TRBV5-1 and TRBJ2-7. Germline loops: CDR1 SGHRS, CDR2 YFSETQ. This CDR3 has 14 residues. The CDR3 spells CASSLDRELDEQYF.

This clonotype is classed as large by frequency. V gene TRBV7-9 combines with J gene TRBJ2-7; TCRdb designates TRBD1, a call that cannot be tested without DNA. The CDR3 loop spans 13 amino acids. Germline V gene sequence: CDR1 SEHNR, CDR2 FQNEAQ (reference sequence). The CDR3: CASKMMTGYEQYF.

This clonotype ranks as large in terms of frequency. CDR3 loop: CAWIGMAAEYNSPLHF. V usage is TRBV30 and J usage is TRBJ1-6. Germline CDR1 GTSNPN, CDR2 SVGIG (reference sequence). CDR3 length equals 16 residues.

This clonotype is labeled medium-sized (0.01 to 0.1%) based on frequency. The rearrangement uses TRBV3-1 and TRBJ2-2; TCRdb indicates TRBD1, and absent DNA this call remains unverified. Germline assignment: CDR1 LGHDT and CDR2 YNNKEL (reference sequence). The CDR3 runs to 14 residues. The CDR3 protein is CASSPPGGTGELFF.

This clonotype shows up as large by frequency. This chain links TRBV5-5 with TRBJ1-5. Germline values: CDR1 SGHKS, CDR2 YYEKEE (reference sequence). The CDR3 sequence is 12 residues long. CDR3: CASSLAGQPQHF.

This clonotype registers medium-sized by frequency. The chain carries TRBV4-2 and TRBJ2-5; with no DNA, the TCRdb D assignment of TRBD2 cannot be verified. The CDR3 covers 17 residues. Germline V gene data show CDR1 as LGHNA and CDR2 as YNFKEQ. Here the CDR3 reads CASSRGAGLAGQETQYF.

Judged by frequency, this clonotype is medium-sized. This chain links TRBV5-6 with TRBJ2-2. This CDR3 is 15 amino acids long. Germline-derived CDR1 and CDR2 are SGHDT and YYEEEE. The CDR3 region is CASSLGGTNTGELFF.

V usage is TRBV9 and J usage is TRBJ2-1. The germline CDR1 and CDR2 sequences are SGDLS and YYNGEE. This CDR3 has 14 residues. This CDR3 reads CASSPYDSYGEQFF.

In terms of frequency, this clonotype is medium-sized. The V gene is TRBV12-3 or TRBV12-4, the J gene TRBJ1-1; the D call from TCRdb, TRBD1, cannot be confirmed without DNA. The length of the CDR3 is 12 residues. CDR3 amino acids: CASSGHYTEAFF.

This clonotype is medium-sized by frequency. V is TRBV5-4 and J is TRBJ2-1; without DNA, the TCRdb call of TRBD1 cannot be checked. Per the germline V gene, CDR1 is SGHNT and CDR2 is YYREEE (reference sequence). The CDR3 is 16 amino acids. CDR3 region: CASSFWTGRGGDEQFF.

In terms of frequency, this clonotype is medium-sized. The chain has TRBV6-6 and TRBJ2-7; TCRdb's assignment of TRBD1 cannot be checked, as there is no DNA. In germline, CDR1 is MNHNY, CDR2 SVGAGI (reference sequence). The CDR3 contains 14 residues. The CDR3 protein is CASSSGQGAYEQYF.

This clonotype is labeled medium-sized based on frequency. This chain joins TRBV3-2 and TRBJ1-2; TCRdb lists TRBD1, though no DNA is available to test this call. TRBV3-2 has pseudogene status. CDR3 size: 17 residues. CDR3 region: CASSQEPQSPIKYGYTF.

This clonotype shows up as medium-sized (0.01 to 0.1%) by frequency. The chain couples TRBV27 to TRBJ2-7; no DNA is available, so the TRBD1 call from TCRdb remains unchecked. This CDR3 has 18 residues. The V gene's germline CDR1 is MNHEY and CDR2 SMNVEV (reference sequence). The CDR3: CASSPRAPRQGGSYEQYF.